This entry describes one TCR beta chain. Its antigen is still unknown. This sample is drawn from a study of cytomegalovirus exposure and HLA in healthy donors. Points from the study as a whole: Cytomegalovirus-associated status was assigned to approximately 160 TCR beta chains. In a later analysis, specific HLA alleles were associated with more than 15,000 TCR beta sequences at a 0.05 false discovery rate. Available immune exposure information covered CMV serostatus only.

Researchers ran the PCR with 60 Vbeta and 13 Jbeta primers. Generated by immunoSEQ multiplex PCR, the TCRdb table keeps only in-frame clones and is missing some. The table has roughly 120,000 clones, around four fifths seen once. The clonotype was recovered from a woman between 35 and 50 years old in good health and CMV-seronegative. Sequencing used PBMCs.

Here the CDR3 reads CASSVGRLAGGTLYNEQFF. CDR3 nucleotides: TGTGCCAGCAGCGTCGGGCGACTAGCGGGAGGTACCCTCTACAATGAGCAGTTCTTC. This rearrangement joins TRBV9 to TRBJ2-1; 13 bases are shared with TRBD2. The germline V gene has CDR1 SGDLS and CDR2 YYNGEE. The CDR3 is 19 residues long. V lost 2 bases and J lost 3; bases outside the gene matches: 11.